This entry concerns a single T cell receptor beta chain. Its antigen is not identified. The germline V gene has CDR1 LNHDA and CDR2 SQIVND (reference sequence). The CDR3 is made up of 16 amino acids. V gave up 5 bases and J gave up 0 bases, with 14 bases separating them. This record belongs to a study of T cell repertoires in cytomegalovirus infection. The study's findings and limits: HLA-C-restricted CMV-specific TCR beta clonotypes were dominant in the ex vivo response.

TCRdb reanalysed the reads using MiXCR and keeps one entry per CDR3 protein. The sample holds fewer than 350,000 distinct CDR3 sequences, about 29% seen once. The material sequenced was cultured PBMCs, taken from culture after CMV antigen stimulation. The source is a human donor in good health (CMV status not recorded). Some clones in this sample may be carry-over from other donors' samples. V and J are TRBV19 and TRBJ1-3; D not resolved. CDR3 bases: TGTGCCAGTAGTGCCGACTCCGCGGACTCTGGAAACACCATATATTTT. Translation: CASSADSADSGNTIYF.